This is a list of T cell receptor beta chains from one sample in a study of human T cells and chemical hapten exposure. In TCRdb, the RACE reads were re-called with MiXCR into one record per CDR3 protein. The sample shows around 120,000 distinct CDR3 sequences, approximately 15% of them seen only once. The source material was whole blood, sampled in connection with sensitization to the hapten diphenylcyclopropenone (DPC). These receptors all stem from a woman aged 18-29 years with alopecia areata. Some clones in this sample may be carry-over from other donors' samples. The CDR3 runs from the conserved cysteine through the conserved F or W. Each record gives: V gene, J gene, clone size, D gene, CDR3 DNA, CDR3 protein. The D gene is left open where the match is weak. The size of a clone is reported for some rows only, either as once, few or many, or as a class for expanded clones.

>TRBV11-3|TRBJ2-1|few|TRBD2
TGTGCCAGCAGCTTCTCCGGGACTAGCGGGATCTACAATGAGCAGTTCTTC
CASSFSGTSGIYNEQFF
>TRBV9|TRBJ2-7|-|-
TGTGCCAGCAGCGTAGGGGCGGGCTACGAGCAGTACTTC
CASSVGAGYEQYF
>TRBV28|TRBJ2-7|-|-
TGTGCCAGCACGAGGACTCCGGGATCCTACGAGCAGTACTTC
CASTRTPGSYEQYF
>TRBV4-2|TRBJ1-4|-|-
TGTGCCAGCAGCCAAGAAGGGCGTGAAAAACTGTTTTTT
CASSQEGREKLFF
>TRBV11-2|TRBJ2-3|few|-
TGTGCCAGCAGCTTAGGTCCCGGGCTTTCCACAGATACGCAGTATTTT
CASSLGPGLSTDTQYF
>TRBV29-1|TRBJ2-5|-|-
TGCAGCGCGGACCAGCAGACCCAGTACTTC
CSADQQTQYF
>TRBV6-2/TRBV6-3|TRBJ2-7|few|-
TGTGCCAGCAGTTTAACAGCTCAAGGGTACGAGCAGTACTTC
CASSLTAQGYEQYF
>TRBV3-1|TRBJ2-3|-|-
TGTGCCAGCAGCCAAGAGGCCACAGATACGCAGTATTTT
CASSQEATDTQYF
>TRBV7-9|TRBJ1-2|many|TRBD1
TGTGCCAGCAGCTTAGCGGGGACAGGGAATGGCTACACCTTC
CASSLAGTGNGYTF
>TRBV29-1|TRBJ2-2|few|-
TGCAGCGTTGTGGTCGGACGGCACACCGGGGAGCTGTTTTTT
CSVVVGRHTGELFF
>TRBV12-3/TRBV12-4|TRBJ1-2|-|TRBD1
TGTGCCAGCAGTTTACGGACAGGGAACTATGGCTACACCTTC
CASSLRTGNYGYTF
>TRBV18|TRBJ1-3|many|-
TGTGCCAGCTCACCGGTTGGGCGAAACACCATATATTTT
CASSPVGRNTIYF
>TRBV5-1|TRBJ1-2|-|-
TGCGCCAGCAGCTTGGAGAGTCATGGCTACACCTTC
CASSLESHGYTF
>TRBV6-2/TRBV6-3|TRBJ2-5|few|TRBD2
TGTGCCAGCACCAAGGACCCGAAAATAGCGGGGCCGGAGACCCAGTACTTC
CASTKDPKIAGPETQYF
>TRBV12-3/TRBV12-4|TRBJ1-5|few|TRBD1
TGTGCCAGCAGTTTAGCGCAGGGGGCGGACCAGCCCCAGCATTTT
CASSLAQGADQPQHF
>TRBV3-1|TRBJ2-3|many|-
TGTGCCAGCAGCCAAGGGGTTCGGTCCATGGATACGCAGTATTTT
CASSQGVRSMDTQYF